Reported below is one TCR beta chain. V was shortened by 1 base and J by 0 bases, with 16 bases between the two germline ends. This CDR3 comprises 18 residues. The germline V gene encodes CDR1 MGHRA and CDR2 YSYEKL. TCRdb re-derived calls from the 5' RACE reads in MiXCR, one entry per CDR3 protein. The top ten hold 20% to 25% of the sample, which has some 450,000 distinct CDR3 sequences, more than 15% seen once. The entry originates in a study of T-cell memory formation after mild COVID-19. Study-level background: Largely, TCR clusters stayed within a single donor.

This chain uses TRBV4-1 with TRBJ2-1; possibly TRBD1 for D (6 bases). Sequenced: PBMCs or a T cell subset sorted from them (not recorded which). The receptor was isolated from a man aged 18 to 30 who had mild COVID-19 (a few samples of this study predate the infection). Cell type and time point are not known. The CDR3 bases are TGCGCCAGCAGCCAAGGGCTTACAGGGAAAGGCTCCTACAATGAGCAGTTCTTC. Its protein is CASSQGLTGKGSYNEQFF.